This entry lists 23 T cell receptor beta chains sequenced from one sample in a study of shared clonotypes between healthy human individuals. TCRdb's table, derived via immunoSEQ multiplex PCR, lists solely in-frame clones and lacks some. The sample lists approximately 530,000 clones, more than 95% occurring once. The sample consisted of naive CD4+ T cells sorted from blood. Subset of the sample: CD45RA+ positively selected. The receptors were gathered from a woman aged 30 to 39 in good health.

This clone was seen only once. The chain carries TRBV25-1 and TRBJ1-1; 10 nucleotides align to TRBD1. There are 14 residues in the CDR3. The ends lost 6 bases at V and 4 bases at J; junction bases unmatched: 5. The germline gives CDR1 MGHDK, CDR2 SYGVNS. CDR3 DNA: TGTGCCAGCAGGGACAGGGGGGTCCCCACTGAAGCTTTCTTT. This sequence encodes CASRDRGVPTEAFF.

The chain has TRBV6-1 and TRBJ2-7; TRBD2 matches at 7 bases. Germline V lookup: CDR1 MNHNS, CDR2 SASEGT. With 1 base clipped from V and 1 base from J, the junction kept 7 bases outside the gene matches. There are 16 residues in the CDR3. CDR3 amino acids: CASSEGTSVLSYEQYF. The CDR3 coding sequence is TGTGCCAGCAGTGAAGGAACTAGCGTATTATCCTACGAGCAGTACTTC.

This clone was observed once. The chain employs TRBV7-3 and TRBJ2-5; D is possibly TRBD1 or TRBD2 (5 bases each). The CDR3 is made up of 19 amino acids. V dropped 1 base and J dropped 5 bases, with 26 bases sitting between them. Germline V gives CDR1 SGHTA, CDR2 FQGTGA. This chain's CDR3 is CASSLNGWENGAVTETQYF. CDR3 sequence (DNA): TGTGCCAGCAGCTTAAATGGATGGGAGAATGGGGCGGTCACGGAGACCCAGTACTTC.

The sample holds one count of this clone. V and J are TRBV9 and TRBJ1-4; TRBD1 might be the D (5 bases). Trimming shortened V by 3 bases and J by 0 bases, and 18 bases separated the two germline ends. The germline CDR1 and CDR2 sequences are SGDLS and YYNGEE. The CDR3 is 18 amino acids. For the CDR3, the DNA is TGTGCCAGCAGCGCAGGGTCGGGGGGACCCGCAACTAATGAAAAACTGTTTTTT. Protein sequence: CASSAGSGGPATNEKLFF.

This chain uses TRBV27 with TRBJ1-5; no clear D gene. V gave up 5 bases and J gave up 2 bases, with 28 bases separating them. The CDR3 has 20 amino acids. The germline CDR1 and CDR2 sequences are MNHEY and SMNVEV (reference sequence). CDR3 DNA sequence: TGTGCCAGCAGTCCTGGTGTGGGCAAAGAGGGTCCGATAGGCAATCAGCCCCAGCATTTT. This sequence encodes CASSPGVGKEGPIGNQPQHF.

This rearrangement joins TRBV18 to TRBJ2-2, with 11 nucleotides matching TRBD1. J was trimmed by 4 bases and V by 2 bases; bases with no gene match: 6. Germline assignment: CDR1 KGHSH and CDR2 LQKENI. The CDR3 totals 17 residues. CDR3 in DNA: TGTGCCAGCTCACCAACTACCGGGACAGGGGGCACCGGGGAGCTGTTTTTT. It specifies CASSPTTGTGGTGELFF.

This chain joins TRBV7-9 and TRBJ2-7, with a weak D call TRBD2 (6 bases). Germline lookup yields CDR1 SEHNR and CDR2 FQNEAQ (reference sequence). The CDR3 runs 17 residues. V shed 3 bases and J shed 4 bases, with 22 bases lying between them. CDR3 sequence: CASSFPPSGEKRYEQYF. The CDR3 DNA follows: TGTGCCAGCAGCTTTCCCCCTTCGGGGGAAAAGAGGTACGAGCAGTACTTC.

The gene calls are TRBV27 and TRBJ1-1; TRBD1 matches at 7 bases. Looked up from germline, CDR1 is MNHEY and CDR2 is SMNVEV (reference sequence). After removal of 9 bases from V and 5 bases from J, the junction contained 12 bases not matched to a gene. This CDR3 has 14 residues. The CDR3 sequence is CASRVSRGLTEAFF. The CDR3 DNA follows: TGTGCCAGTCGGGTGAGCAGGGGGTTAACTGAAGCTTTCTTT.

The rearrangement joins TRBV19 to TRBJ2-3; D is possibly TRBD1 (5 bases). The germline V gene encodes CDR1 LNHDA and CDR2 SQIVND (reference sequence). There are 13 residues in the CDR3. V gave up 2 bases and J gave up 9 bases, with 12 bases separating them. This chain's CDR3 is CASSILGRETQYF. CDR3 DNA sequence: TGTGCCAGTAGTATATTAGGCAGGGAAACGCAGTATTTT. The whole variable domain, filled in from reference TRBV19 and TRBJ2-3, reads DGGITQSPKYLFRKEGQNVTLSCEQNLNHDAMYWYRQDPGQGLRLIYYSQIVNDFQKGDIAEGYSVSREKKESFPLTVTSAQKNPTAFYLCASSILGRETQYFGPGTRLTVL.

The rearrangement uses TRBV4-1 and TRBJ2-1; D remains unclear. The CDR3 covers 15 residues. Germline CDR1 MGHRA, CDR2 YSYEKL. Trimming pared 0 bases from V and 1 base from J, leaving 7 bases between. The CDR3 loop reads CASSQEARSYNEQFF. CDR3 DNA sequence: TGCGCCAGCAGCCAAGAGGCTCGTTCCTACAATGAGCAGTTCTTC.

This rearrangement joins TRBV27 to TRBJ1-6; D is ambiguous. Germline V gene sequence: CDR1 MNHEY, CDR2 SMNVEV (reference sequence). The length of the CDR3 is 15 residues. The ends were cut back, 7 bases at V and 9 bases at J, with 19 bases in the middle. In DNA, the CDR3 is TGTGCCAGCAATAAGGAGAAGGGAGCAAGTTCACCCCTCCACTTT. This gives the protein CASNKEKGASSPLHF.

The J gene is TRBJ2-1, the V gene TRBV27; TRBD2 agrees at 8 bases. The CDR3 is 16 amino acids. Germline-derived CDR1 and CDR2 are MNHEY and SMNVEV (reference sequence). Trimming at V came to 2 bases and at J to 6 bases, leaving 9 bases not matched to a gene. The CDR3 region is CASSLRGKSGSNEQFF. CDR3 coding DNA: TGTGCCAGCAGTTTAAGGGGGAAGAGCGGGAGCAATGAGCAGTTCTTC.

The CDR3 protein is CASSRSGANVLTF. The CDR3 nucleotides read TGTGCCAGTAGTCGTTCCGGGGCCAACGTCCTGACTTTC. The chain is built from TRBV19 and TRBJ2-6; no definite D call. The V end was cut by 5 bases, the J end by 4 bases, with 6 bases between. Germline CDR1 reads LNHDA; CDR2 reads SQIVND (reference sequence). CDR3 size: 13 residues.

This clone was observed a single time. The rearrangement joins TRBV5-1 to TRBJ2-2, with no clear D. The V and J ends lost 4 bases and 4 bases respectively, with 8 bases between them. In germline, CDR1 is SGHRS, CDR2 YFSETQ. This CDR3 comprises 13 residues. The CDR3 region has the DNA TGCGCCAGCAGCCCCCCGGCCACCGGGGAGCTGTTTTTT. It yields the protein CASSPPATGELFF.

This clone was detected only once. The rearrangement uses TRBV28 and TRBJ1-5; D gene ambiguous. The CDR3 is made up of 15 amino acids. In germline, CDR1 is MDHEN, CDR2 SYDVKM. Trimming left V 6 bases short and J 5 bases short, with 17 bases between. DNA of the CDR3: TGTGCCAGCAGCATACAGCCCGAGGGTTATCAGCCCCAGCATTTT. Amino acid sequence: CASSIQPEGYQPQHF.

The chain is built from TRBV6-5 and TRBJ1-5; D may be TRBD1 (5 bases). CDR1 is MNHEY and CDR2 is SVGAGI in the germline V gene. Trimming cost V 6 bases and J 2 bases, with 14 bases left between them. The CDR3 sequence is 15 residues long. CDR3 in DNA: TGTGCCAGCAGCCGCCGAAGGGGCCGCAATCAGCCCCAGCATTTT. It encodes CASSRRRGRNQPQHF.

The V call is TRBV10-3, the J call TRBJ1-2, with 7 nucleotides matching TRBD1. CDR3 size: 15 residues. From germline, CDR1 is ENHRY and CDR2 SYGVKD. Germline trimming cut 4 bases from V and 3 bases from J; bases unmatched to any gene: 8. CDR3 DNA: TGTGCCATCAGTGGTACCTCCGGGACAGACTATGGCTACACCTTC. It encodes CAISGTSGTDYGYTF.

The V call is TRBV14, the J call TRBJ2-7; D might be TRBD1 (5 bases). The V end was cut by 1 base, the J end by 6 bases, with 16 bases between. CDR1 SGHDN and CDR2 FVKESK come from the germline V gene. The CDR3 loop spans 15 amino acids. As DNA, the CDR3 is TGTGCCAGCAGCCAAGTGTCCAGGGTATCGTCCGAGCAGTACTTC. This translates into CASSQVSRVSSEQYF.

This CDR3 reads CASSVPGQGGFVYGYTF. For the CDR3, the DNA is TGTGCCAGCAGCGTCCCGGGACAGGGTGGGTTTGTCTATGGCTACACCTTC. V and J are TRBV28 and TRBJ1-2, with 9 bases identical to TRBD1. Unmatched junction bases numbered 15, after V lost 6 bases and J lost 4 bases. Germline CDR1 and CDR2: MDHEN and SYDVKM. The CDR3 has 17 amino acids.

The chain links TRBV7-9 to TRBJ2-7, with D perhaps being TRBD1 or TRBD2 (6 bases each). V dropped 5 bases and J dropped 3 bases, with 11 bases sitting between them. CDR1 SEHNR and CDR2 FQNEAQ come from the germline V gene (reference sequence). The CDR3 spans 13 residues. The CDR3 protein is CASSLEGGYEQYF. The CDR3 coding sequence is TGTGCCAGCAGCCTCGAGGGGGGCTACGAGCAGTACTTC. The variable domain in full, completed from reference TRBV7-9 and TRBJ2-7, reads DTGVSQNPRHKITKRGQNVTFRCDPISEHNRLYWYRQTLGQGPEFLTYFQNEAQLEKSRLLSDRFSAERPKGSFSTLEIQRTEQGDSAMYLCASSLEGGYEQYFGPGTRLTVT.

The chain joins TRBV19 to TRBJ2-5, with D possibly matching TRBD1 (6 bases). The V end was cut by 3 bases, the J end by 5 bases, with 16 bases between. Germline V gene lookup returns CDR1 LNHDA and CDR2 SQIVND (reference sequence). This CDR3 comprises 15 residues. CDR3 sequence: CASSIGDNIGETQYF. The CDR3 coding sequence is TGTGCCAGTAGTATCGGGGACAACATCGGGGAGACCCAGTACTTC.

V usage is TRBV5-1 and J usage is TRBJ2-3; the D gene could be TRBD1 or TRBD2 (5 bases each). The CDR3 contains 16 residues. The V and J ends lost 0 bases and 5 bases respectively, with 16 bases between them. CDR1 and CDR2 (germline): SGHRS, YFSETQ. The CDR3 is CASSLEGVRGQDTQYF. As DNA, the CDR3 is TGCGCCAGCAGCTTGGAAGGGGTCCGGGGTCAAGATACGCAGTATTTT.

The chain couples TRBV29-1 to TRBJ2-5, with TRBD2 matching over 8 bases. Per the germline V gene, CDR1 is SQVTM and CDR2 is ANQGSEA. After removal of 3 bases from V and 0 bases from J, the junction contained 9 bases not matched to a gene. The CDR3 runs 16 residues. CDR3 loop: CSVDAGRALYQETQYF. The CDR3, as DNA: TGCAGCGTTGATGCCGGGAGGGCCCTTTACCAAGAGACCCAGTACTTC.